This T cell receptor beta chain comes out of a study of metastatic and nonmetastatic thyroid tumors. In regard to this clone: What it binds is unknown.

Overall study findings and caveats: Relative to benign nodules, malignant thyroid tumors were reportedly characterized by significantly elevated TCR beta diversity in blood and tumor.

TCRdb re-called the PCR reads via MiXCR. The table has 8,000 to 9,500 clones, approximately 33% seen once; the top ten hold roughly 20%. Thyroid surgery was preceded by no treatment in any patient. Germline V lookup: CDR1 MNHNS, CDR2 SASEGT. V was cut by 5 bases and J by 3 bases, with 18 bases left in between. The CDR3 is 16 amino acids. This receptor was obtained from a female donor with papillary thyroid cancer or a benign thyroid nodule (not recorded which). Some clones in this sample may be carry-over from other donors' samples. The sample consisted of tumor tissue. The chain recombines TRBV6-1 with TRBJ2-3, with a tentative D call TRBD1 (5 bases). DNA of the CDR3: TGTGCCAGCAGTCTTTCTCAGGGTAGTTCGACAGATACGCAGTATTTT. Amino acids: CASSLSQGSSTDTQYF.